Shown below are 32 T cell receptor beta chains from a single sample sequenced in a study of cytomegalovirus exposure and HLA in healthy donors (dated by TCRdb to 2016 to 2017). Library preparation used the immunoSEQ multiplex PCR assay. Here the immuneACCESS table is served through TCRdb, limited to in-frame sequences with V and J called. Missing clones are a known gap in these copies; in checked studies unresolved V genes cover under half, and the rest lacks a known reason. The sample table lists about 150,000 clones, about 88% of them with a count of one. 3.3% of the sample lies in the top ten. The sample comprised PBMCs. Every receptor here comes from a woman between 18 and 29 years old in good health and CMV-seropositive.

The V and J genes are TRBV30 and TRBJ2-5; TRBD1 aligns across 9 bases. The germline gives CDR1 GTSNPN, CDR2 SVGIG (reference sequence). V lost 5 bases and J lost 1; bases outside the gene matches: 14. The CDR3 consists of 17 residues. The CDR3 sequence: CAWAERNRGPFQETQYF. In nucleotides, the CDR3 is TGTGCCTGGGCCGAGCGGAACAGGGGGCCCTTCCAAGAGACCCAGTACTTC. Full variable domain (rest looked up from reference TRBV30 and TRBJ2-5): SQTIHQWPATLVQPVGSPLSLECTVEGTSNPNLYWYRQAAGRGLQLLFYSVGIGQISSEVPQNLSASRPQDRQFILSSKKLLLSDSGFYLCAWAERNRGPFQETQYFGPGTRLLVL.

The V and J genes are TRBV4-1 and TRBJ2-3; D is undetermined. V lost 1 base to trimming and J lost 2 bases, with 7 bases between them. CDR1 MGHRA and CDR2 YSYEKL come from the germline V gene. This CDR3 comprises 14 residues. DNA for the CDR3: TGCGCCAGCAGCCAAGTGGGCTTCACAGATACGCAGTATTTT. The encoded protein is CASSQVGFTDTQYF.

The rearrangement uses TRBV2 and TRBJ2-3, with a weak D call TRBD1 (6 bases). Trimming shortened V by 1 base and J by 6 bases, and 11 bases separated the two germline ends. The germline gives CDR1 SNHLY, CDR2 FYNNEI. This CDR3 has 14 amino acids. CDR3 nucleotide sequence: TGTGCCAGCAGTGAAGAGGGGGAGTGGGATACGCAGTATTTT. Protein product: CASSEEGEWDTQYF. Variable domain in full (rest from reference TRBV2 and TRBJ2-3): EPEVTQTPSHQVTQMGQEVILRCVPISNHLYFYWYRQILGQKVEFLVSFYNNEISEKSEIFDDQFSVERPDGSNFTLKIRSTKLEDSAMYFCASSEEGEWDTQYFGPGTRLTVL.

Here the CDR3 DNA reads TGTGCGGTGGGGACTAGCGGCGAAGAGACCCAGTACTTC. As protein: CAVGTSGEETQYF. This chain connects TRBV11-3 to TRBJ2-5; 11 bases match TRBD2. Germline lookup yields CDR1 SGHNT and CDR2 YENEEA. The CDR3 loop spans 13 amino acids. The full variable domain, its missing parts supplied by reference TRBV11-3 and TRBJ2-5, is EAGVVQSPRYKIIEKKQPVAFWCNPISGHNTLYWYLQNLGQGPELLIRYENEEAVDDSQLPKDRFSAERLKGVDSTLKIQPAELGDSAVYLCAVGTSGEETQYFGPGTRLLVL.

The V gene is TRBV9, the J gene TRBJ2-2; 10 positions agree with TRBD1. The CDR3 covers 15 residues. Trimming removed 0 bases from V and 4 bases from J; junction bases left unmatched: 0. Germline V gene lookup returns CDR1 SGDLS and CDR2 YYNGEE. The CDR3 loop is CASSVGTGGTGELFF. DNA for the CDR3: TGTGCCAGCAGCGTAGGGACAGGGGGCACCGGGGAGCTGTTTTTT.

The chain joins TRBV19 to TRBJ2-1; 8 bases are shared with TRBD1. Germline V gene data show CDR1 as LNHDA and CDR2 as SQIVND (reference sequence). With 5 bases clipped from V and 8 bases from J, the junction kept 2 bases outside the gene matches. The CDR3 loop spans 12 amino acids. CDR3 sequence reads: CASSSTGDEQFF. CDR3 DNA: TGTGCCAGTAGTTCGACAGGGGATGAGCAGTTCTTC.

The J gene is TRBJ2-7, the V gene TRBV4-3; possibly TRBD2 for D (6 bases). In germline, CDR1 is LGHNA, CDR2 YSLEER. The CDR3 totals 15 residues. The V end lost 1 base, the J end lost 0 bases, and 10 bases lay between the germline ends. CDR3 bases: TGCGCCAGCAGCCAAGGTAGCGGCCGCTCCTACGAGCAGTACTTC. Translation: CASSQGSGRSYEQYF.

The gene calls are TRBV5-4 and TRBJ2-7; TRBD1 matches 7 bases. The CDR3 totals 14 residues. V shed 5 bases and J 0 bases; nucleotides not matched to a gene: 5. Germline values: CDR1 SGHNT, CDR2 YYREEE (reference sequence). CDR3 nucleotide sequence: TGTGCCAGCAGTCGGGACAGTTCCTCCTACGAGCAGTACTTC. Translation: CASSRDSSSYEQYF.

The rearrangement joins TRBV11-3 to TRBJ2-2; no definite D call. Per germline, CDR1 SGHNT and CDR2 YENEEA. This CDR3 has 13 amino acids. With 3 bases removed from V and 2 bases from J, the gap between germline ends came to 4 bases. CDR3 nucleotides: TGTGCCAGCAGCTTCGTTAACACCGGGGAGCTGTTTTTT. The encoded protein is CASSFVNTGELFF.

The rearrangement uses TRBV6-6 and TRBJ2-2, with 7 nucleotides matching TRBD2. V lost 0 bases, J lost 7 bases, and 5 bases stayed unmatched. This CDR3 has 15 residues. CDR1 and CDR2 from the germline V gene are MNHNY and SVGAGI (reference sequence). CDR3 nucleotides: TGTGCCAGCAGTTACTCGATGTTAGCGGGCGGGGAGCTGTTTTTT. Translation gives CASSYSMLAGGELFF.

The chain uses TRBV5-1 and TRBJ1-5; D uncertain. The CDR3 sequence is 15 residues long. The germline gives CDR1 SGHRS, CDR2 YFSETQ. With 1 base removed from V and 3 bases from J, the gap between germline ends came to 11 bases. Written as DNA, the CDR3 is TGCGCCAGCAGCTTGTCAGGAGGGAACAATCAGCCCCAGCATTTT. Its protein product is CASSLSGGNNQPQHF.

The rearrangement joins TRBV15 to TRBJ2-5, with 12 bases that match TRBD2. Germline assignment: CDR1 LNHNV and CDR2 YYDKDF (reference sequence). The CDR3 has 17 residues. J was trimmed by 7 bases and V by 3 bases; bases with no gene match: 12. The CDR3, as DNA: TGTGCCACCAGCAGTCTTAAGACTAGCGGGAGTTCGTCGACCCAGTACTTC. Protein sequence: CATSSLKTSGSSSTQYF.

The genes are TRBV2 and TRBJ1-2, with 9 bases aligning to TRBD1. The ends lost 5 bases at V and 2 bases at J; junction bases unmatched: 3. The CDR3 has 14 amino acids. Germline assignment: CDR1 SNHLY and CDR2 FYNNEI. CDR3 protein: CASSLDRGNYGYTF. The CDR3 DNA sequence: TGTGCCAGCAGTTTGGACAGGGGAAACTATGGCTACACCTTC.

The rearrangement uses TRBV5-1 and TRBJ1-2; D might be TRBD1 (5 bases). V was trimmed by 0 bases and J by 6 bases, leaving 18 bases between them. Germline V gene sequence: CDR1 SGHRS, CDR2 YFSETQ. The CDR3 is made up of 16 amino acids. The chain's CDR3 is CASSLAGQGGTHGYTF. Here the CDR3 DNA reads TGCGCCAGCAGCTTGGCTGGGCAGGGCGGTACACATGGCTACACCTTC.

The chain joins TRBV28 to TRBJ2-7, with D possibly matching TRBD2 (5 bases). Germline CDR1 MDHEN, CDR2 SYDVKM. This CDR3 has 13 residues. Trimming took 2 bases from V and 1 from J, leaving 6 bases between them. The CDR3 DNA reads TGTGCCAGCAGTTTAGAGGGATCCTACGAGCAGTACTTC. Its protein is CASSLEGSYEQYF.

The chain recombines TRBV9 with TRBJ2-1; perhaps TRBD2 as D (5 bases). CDR1 is SGDLS, CDR2 YYNGEE, per germline. The CDR3 has 15 amino acids. V dropped 4 bases and J dropped 0 bases, with 11 bases sitting between them. In nucleotides, the CDR3 is TGTGCCAGCAGCCAAGGACGGGGCTCCTACAATGAGCAGTTCTTC. It specifies CASSQGRGSYNEQFF.

This sequence joins TRBV28 and TRBJ2-2; no definite D call. From germline, CDR1 is MDHEN and CDR2 SYDVKM. CDR3 length: 14 residues. Deletions cut 6 bases from V and 0 bases from J, with 8 bases between. CDR3 sequence (DNA): TGTGCCAGCAGCATGAGAGCGAACACCGGGGAGCTGTTTTTT. As protein: CASSMRANTGELFF.

This clone was counted only a few times. The chain links TRBV5-4 to TRBJ2-3; 11 positions agree with TRBD2. This CDR3 spans 13 amino acids. V was clipped by 7 bases and J by 4 bases; unmatched bases: 2. Germline CDR1 is SGHNT and CDR2 is YYREEE (reference sequence). CDR3 region: CASQTSGADTQYF. DNA of the CDR3: TGTGCCAGCCAGACTAGCGGGGCAGATACGCAGTATTTT.

This clone has a handful of counts. This chain joins TRBV5-1 and TRBJ2-2; 14 bases fit TRBD2. The CDR3 has 19 residues. Looked up from germline, CDR1 is SGHRS and CDR2 is YFSETQ. Trimming took 0 bases from V and 4 from J; bases not matched to a gene: 8. The CDR3 bases are TGCGCCAGCAGCTTGGTGGTCGGACTAGCGGGAGGACCCACCGGGGAGCTGTTTTTT. Its protein is CASSLVVGLAGGPTGELFF.

V and J are TRBV11-3 and TRBJ1-4, with 9 bases identical to TRBD1. There are 14 residues in the CDR3. Trimming cost V 5 bases and J 7 bases; bases outside gene matches: 5. CDR1 and CDR2 (germline): SGHNT, YENEEA. In nucleotides, the CDR3 is TGTGCCAGCAGCCCGACAGGGGGTAGTGAAAAACTGTTTTTT. This translates into CASSPTGGSEKLFF.

The rearrangement links TRBV7-2 to TRBJ1-1; D is undetermined. Germline V gene lookup returns CDR1 SGHTA and CDR2 FQGNSA. The CDR3 covers 14 residues. Trimming removed 2 bases at V and 1 base at J, with 8 bases between. In nucleotides, the CDR3 is TGTGCCAGCAGCTTAATCAGGTCGAACACTGAAGCTTTCTTT. Translating gives CASSLIRSNTEAFF.

V gene TRBV11-3 combines with J gene TRBJ1-4; no firm D call. The V gene lost 1 base and the J gene lost 5 bases, with 5 bases spanning the gap. Looked up from germline, CDR1 is SGHNT and CDR2 is YENEEA. This CDR3 region has 13 residues. CDR3 amino acids: CASSLASNEKLFF. CDR3 sequence (DNA): TGTGCCAGCAGCTTAGCGTCCAATGAAAAACTGTTTTTT.

This clone was counted once. This chain links TRBV10-1 with TRBJ2-7, with a weak D call TRBD2 (6 bases). V was cut by 3 bases and J by 6 bases, with 18 bases left in between. Germline-derived CDR1 and CDR2 are WNHNN and SYGVQD (reference sequence). This CDR3 is built from 15 residues. The CDR3 here is CASSDPGLEFGEQYF. CDR3 nucleotide sequence: TGCGCCAGCAGTGACCCGGGACTTGAATTTGGCGAGCAGTACTTC.

The chain couples TRBV12-5 to TRBJ1-5; possibly TRBD1 for D (6 bases). The CDR3 sequence is 15 residues long. Germline CDR1 and CDR2: LGHNT and FRNRAP. V was clipped by 2 bases and J by 5 bases, with 13 bases between them. CDR3 in amino acids: CASGLWGQDYQPQHF. The CDR3 coding sequence is TGTGCTAGTGGTTTGTGGGGGCAAGATTATCAGCCCCAGCATTTT.

In this sample, this clone turned up once. The chain uses TRBV21-1 and TRBJ2-7; the table's D call TRBD1 went unverified against the DNA. TRBV21-1 is described as a pseudogene. The CDR3 totals 15 residues. CDR3 loop: CASSRYRDRNYEQYF. In DNA form, the CDR3 reads TGTGCCAGCAGCAGATACCGGGACAGAAACTACGAGCAGTACTTC.

The chain recombines TRBV7-3 with TRBJ2-2, with D perhaps TRBD2 (5 bases). V was shortened by 5 bases and J by 6 bases, with 16 bases between the two germline ends. The germline V gene encodes CDR1 SGHTA and CDR2 FQGTGA. The CDR3 is 15 residues long. CDR3 loop: CASSPPETSPGELFF. The CDR3 nucleotides read TGTGCCAGCAGCCCTCCTGAAACTAGTCCCGGGGAGCTGTTTTTT. The complete variable domain, with remaining parts taken from reference TRBV7-3 and TRBJ2-2, reads GAGVSQTPSNKVTEKGKYVELRCDPISGHTALYWYRQSLGQGPEFLIYFQGTGAADDSGLPNDRFFAVRPEGSVSTLKIQRTERGDSAVYLCASSPPETSPGELFFGEGSRLTVL.

The V and J genes are TRBV7-2 and TRBJ2-5; TRBD2 matches at 7 bases. The CDR3 length is 15 residues. The germline CDR1 and CDR2 sequences are SGHTA and FQGNSA. Losses at the gene ends were 3 bases for V and 1 base for J; bases not matched to a gene: 5. CDR3 sequence: CASSFYLAAQETQYF. Here the CDR3 DNA reads TGTGCCAGCAGCTTCTACCTAGCGGCCCAAGAGACCCAGTACTTC.

CDR3 sequence reads: CASTEGQNTGELFF. The CDR3 DNA reads TGTGCCAGTACCGAGGGTCAGAACACCGGGGAGCTGTTTTTT. The chain uses TRBV19 and TRBJ2-2; D is possibly TRBD2 (5 bases). Trimming removed 7 bases at V and 1 base at J, with 10 bases between. This CDR3 has 14 amino acids. Looked up from germline, CDR1 is LNHDA and CDR2 is SQIVND (reference sequence).

The CDR3 reads CASNRDHVNTGELFF. CDR3 DNA: TGTGCCAGCAACCGGGATCACGTAAACACCGGGGAGCTGTTTTTT. The chain couples TRBV6-5 to TRBJ2-2; D perhaps matches TRBD2 (5 bases). The CDR3 covers 15 residues. V dropped 7 bases and J dropped 2 bases, with 14 bases sitting between them. Per germline, CDR1 MNHEY and CDR2 SVGAGI.

In DNA, the CDR3 is TGTGCCAGCAGCCAGACAGGGGAAGGGGCTGGGACCCAGTACTTC. This sequence encodes CASSQTGEGAGTQYF. The chain employs TRBV5-5 and TRBJ2-5; 8 bases align to TRBD1. Losses at the gene ends were 4 bases for V and 7 bases for J; bases not matched to a gene: 12. CDR1 is SGHKS, CDR2 YYEKEE, per germline (reference sequence). This CDR3 has 15 residues.

The gene calls are TRBV15 and TRBJ2-3; 9 bases agree with TRBD1. Trimming took 3 bases from V and 4 from J; bases not matched to a gene: 2. The CDR3 is 14 residues long. Germline assignment: CDR1 LNHNV and CDR2 YYDKDF (reference sequence). CDR3 amino acids: CATSSGTGSDTQYF. The DNA of the CDR3 is TGTGCCACCAGCAGTGGGACAGGGTCAGATACGCAGTATTTT. Full variable domain (missing parts from reference TRBV15 and TRBJ2-3): DAMVIQNPRYQVTQFGKPVTLSCSQTLNHNVMYWYQQKSSQAPKLLFHYYDKDFNNEADTPDNFQSRRPNTSFCFLDIRSPGLGDTAMYLCATSSGTGSDTQYFGPGTRLTVL.

The CDR3 loop is CAWSAFTRASGRNNEQFF. In DNA form, the CDR3 reads TGTGCCTGGAGTGCCTTTACCAGGGCTAGCGGGAGGAATAATGAGCAGTTCTTC. The chain combines TRBV30 with TRBJ2-1; 11 nucleotides align to TRBD2. Germline-derived CDR1 and CDR2 are GTSNPN and SVGIG (reference sequence). The CDR3 runs to 18 residues. V was clipped by 1 base and J by 7 bases; unmatched bases: 15.